The sequence of this TCR beta chain was determined in a study of T-cell reconstitution after alpha-beta-depleted transplantation in children (dated by TCRdb to between 2015 and 2016). Turning to the overall study: T-cell immune reconstitution after TCRalphabeta/CD19-depleted allogeneic hematopoietic cell transplantation in children was quantitatively tracked in the study by means of TCR repertoire profiling. Overall study results and their limits: In some patients, high TCRbeta diversity at day 60 was attributed to recipient T cells and intrathymic progenitors that had survived conditioning. About two months after transplant, the apparently early recovery of alphabetaT-cell counts reportedly depended on just several hundred clones that had expanded rapidly and came from non-depleted graft cells. Over the following months the frequencies of hyperexpanded clones went down, and after one year T-cell counts and TCRbeta diversity were mostly credited to newly produced T cells.

Library generation was performed with PCR. TCRdb shows the sequencer as Illumina HiSeq 2500. Molecular barcoding was employed in the preparation of TCR libraries, with unique molecular identifiers being used to normalize TCRbeta repertoire quantification. TCRdb reprocessing: public reads trimmed at Q25 with fastp, clones called with MiXCR, in-frame beta chains kept. Entries that share a CDR3 protein sequence are merged under the most common genes and DNA. The sample table shows fewer than 20,000 distinct CDR3 sequences, and approximately 5.3% are seen once. 5.5% to 8.5% of the sample belongs to the ten largest clones. Remarks on this clonotype: The antigen this receptor binds is unknown. No base qualities exist here, and no much larger clone lies one base off it.

What this sample's treatment or condition label stands for: allogeneic hematopoietic cell transplantation with graft depleted of TCRalphabeta T cells and CD19 B cells. Transplant recipients were children who received TCRalphabeta/CD19-depleted allogeneic hematopoietic cell grafts. The sample was PBMCs, taken before TCRalphabeta/CD19-depleted stem cell transplant. This receptor was taken from a boy younger than 18 with acute lymphoblastic leukemia, due to receive a stem cell transplant.

At the DNA level, the sequence is TGTGCCAGCAGCTTAGGGGACAATCAGCCCCAGCATTTT. Protein translation: CASSLGDNQPQHF. The sequence links TRBV7-2 to TRBJ1-5, with the D gene too uncertain to name. From cysteine to phenylalanine, the CDR3 is 13 amino acids long. The CDR3 DNA has 39 bases and is translated from base 1. V is shortened by 1 base, J by 3 bases, and the region joining them spans 4 bases. The germline V gene specifies SGHTA as CDR1 and FQGNSA as CDR2.